This T cell receptor beta chain was identified during a study of shared T cell receptors in the human thymus. This clone was counted only a few times. Germline assignment: CDR1 SGHDT and CDR2 YYEEEE. This CDR3 region has 13 residues. Trimming removed 0 bases at V and 18 bases at J, with 16 bases between. TCRdb's table, derived via immunoSEQ multiplex PCR, lists solely in-frame clones and lacks some. The table lists approximately 730,000 clones, approximately 83% of them singletons. These data were also reused for a study on human thymus T cells. That source reports: Corrective cardiac surgery supplied the resected thymus tissue. Related research examined unrelated individuals and reported that their thymic repertoires overlapped highly.

The receptor was isolated from a girl under two years old with a congenital heart defect. The sample comprised thymocytes. This chain uses TRBV5-6 with TRBJ1-6; D possibly corresponds to TRBD1 (5 bases). The DNA of the CDR3 is TGTGCCAGCAGCTTGGGAGTATCGGGGGTTGCCCACTTT. This codes for CASSLGVSGVAHF.